Detailed here is one T cell receptor (beta chain). The target antigen is unknown. The data were obtained in a study of T cell responses to AZD1222 COVID-19 vaccine. General study findings and limits: Spike-spanning, vaccine-associated CD4 TCRs were dominant at 160-218 and 743-854. The donor cohort was predominantly white British with a female majority, and clonal diversity may have been underestimated.

This CDR3 is 12 amino acids long. Germline CDR1 reads MNHNY; CDR2 reads SVGAGI (reference sequence). V lost 5 bases and J lost 4, with 8 bases in between. Profiling relied on immunoSEQ multiplex PCR, and the TCRdb table lists in-frame clones only, not all of them. The sample lists some 140,000 clones; roughly 92% were seen once. The sample in question was peripheral blood, obtained on day 0 of AZD1222 vaccination. This receptor was taken from an adult in good health. The chain carries TRBV6-6 and TRBJ1-2; no clear D gene. The chain's CDR3 is CASSPPLYGYTF. As DNA, the CDR3 is TGTGCCAGCAGTCCTCCGCTCTATGGCTACACCTTC.